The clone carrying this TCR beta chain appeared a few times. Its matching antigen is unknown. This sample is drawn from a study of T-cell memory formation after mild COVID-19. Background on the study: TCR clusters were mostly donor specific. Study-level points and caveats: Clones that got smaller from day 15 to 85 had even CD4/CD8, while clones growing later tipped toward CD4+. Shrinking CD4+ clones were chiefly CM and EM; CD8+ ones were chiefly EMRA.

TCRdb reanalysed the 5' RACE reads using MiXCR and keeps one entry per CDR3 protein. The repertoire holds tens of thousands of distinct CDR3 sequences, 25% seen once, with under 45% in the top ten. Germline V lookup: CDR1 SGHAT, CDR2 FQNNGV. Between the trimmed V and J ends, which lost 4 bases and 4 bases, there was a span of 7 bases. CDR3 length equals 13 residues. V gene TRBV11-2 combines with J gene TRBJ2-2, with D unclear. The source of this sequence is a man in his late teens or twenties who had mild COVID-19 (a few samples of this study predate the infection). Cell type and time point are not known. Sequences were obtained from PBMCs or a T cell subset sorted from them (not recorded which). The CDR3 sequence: CASSSELTGELFF. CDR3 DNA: TGTGCCAGCAGCTCCGAACTCACCGGGGAGCTGTTTTTT.